This T cell receptor beta chain appears in the sequencing data of a study of graft-versus-host responses after intestinal transplantation. TCRdb's copy holds only in-frame clones and misses some; the assay was immunoSEQ multiplex PCR. The data hold approximately 100,000 clones, with about 82% observed a single time. V dropped 4 bases and J dropped 0 bases, with 7 bases sitting between them. There are 15 residues in the CDR3. From germline, CDR1 is PRHDT and CDR2 FYEKMQ (reference sequence). Points from the study as a whole: Graft-versus-host to host-versus-graft clonal ratios in allografts were high in patients with graft-donor T cell macrochimerism. Investigators detected GvH clones in recipient marrow, with some emerging earlier in ileum or blood.

As for this clone: Its antigen is still unknown.

The rearrangement uses TRBV13 and TRBJ2-6, with no clear D. This TCR was recovered from a human patient who received an intestinal transplant, so some T cells may come from the graft donor. This sample comprised PBMCs, obtained 255 days after intestinal transplant. CDR3 DNA: TGTGCCAGCAGCTCTGGGAACTCTGGGGCCAACGTCCTGACTTTC. Its translation is CASSSGNSGANVLTF.